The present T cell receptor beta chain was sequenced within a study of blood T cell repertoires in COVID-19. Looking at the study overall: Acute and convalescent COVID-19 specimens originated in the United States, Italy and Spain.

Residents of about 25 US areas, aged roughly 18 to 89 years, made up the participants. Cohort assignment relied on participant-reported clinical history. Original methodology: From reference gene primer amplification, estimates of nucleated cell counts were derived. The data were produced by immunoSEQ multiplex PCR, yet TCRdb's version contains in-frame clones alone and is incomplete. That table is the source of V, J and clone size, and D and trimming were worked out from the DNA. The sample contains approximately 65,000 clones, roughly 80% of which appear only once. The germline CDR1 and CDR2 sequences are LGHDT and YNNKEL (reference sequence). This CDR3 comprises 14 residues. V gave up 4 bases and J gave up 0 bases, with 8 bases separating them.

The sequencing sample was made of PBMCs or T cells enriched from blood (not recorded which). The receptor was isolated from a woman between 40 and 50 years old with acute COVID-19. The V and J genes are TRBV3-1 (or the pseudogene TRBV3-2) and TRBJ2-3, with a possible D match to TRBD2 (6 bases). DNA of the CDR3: TGTGCCAGCAGCCCCGGGAGTAGCACAGATACGCAGTATTTT. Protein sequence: CASSPGSSTDTQYF.